This T cell receptor (beta chain) comes out of a study of identical twins. A universal primer site arose from template switching, and cDNA bore unique molecular identifiers. In TCRdb, the 5' RACE reads were re-called with MiXCR into one record per CDR3 protein. The repertoire has 450,000 to 500,000 distinct CDR3 sequences, 14% of them found once; the top ten carry more than 0.8%. Study-wide results and limits: In monozygotic twins, models underestimated the sharing of out-of-frame TCR alpha. Part of the zero-insertion signal could reflect confounding by invariant MAIT and iNKT cells.

Comment on this clonotype: Its antigen is not identified.

Trimming shortened V by 5 bases and J by 0 bases, and 14 bases separated the two germline ends. The CDR3 length is 15 residues. Germline V gene sequence: CDR1 SGHTA, CDR2 FQGNSA. These data were also filed under a second study, of yellow fever vaccine responses in identical twins.

Sequenced: CD4+ T cells sorted from blood. The chain employs TRBV7-2 and TRBJ2-7; D is undetermined. The origin of this receptor is a woman aged 18-29 years in good health. CDR3 in amino acids: CASSEQTLSSYEQYF. The DNA for the CDR3 is TGTGCCAGCAGCGAACAGACTCTTAGCTCCTACGAGCAGTACTTC.